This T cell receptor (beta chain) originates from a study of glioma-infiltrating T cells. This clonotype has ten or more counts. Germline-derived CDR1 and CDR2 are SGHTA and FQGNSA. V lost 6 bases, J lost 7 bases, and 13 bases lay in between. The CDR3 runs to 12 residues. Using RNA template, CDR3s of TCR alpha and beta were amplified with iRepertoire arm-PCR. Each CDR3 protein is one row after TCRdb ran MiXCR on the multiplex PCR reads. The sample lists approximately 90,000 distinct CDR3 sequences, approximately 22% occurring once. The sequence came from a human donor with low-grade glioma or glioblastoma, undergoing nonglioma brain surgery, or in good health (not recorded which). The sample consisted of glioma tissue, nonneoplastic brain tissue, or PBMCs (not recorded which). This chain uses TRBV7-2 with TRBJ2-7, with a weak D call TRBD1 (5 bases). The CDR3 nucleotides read TGTGCCAGCAGTCAACTTAGGGGAGAGCAGTACTTC. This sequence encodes CASSQLRGEQYF.